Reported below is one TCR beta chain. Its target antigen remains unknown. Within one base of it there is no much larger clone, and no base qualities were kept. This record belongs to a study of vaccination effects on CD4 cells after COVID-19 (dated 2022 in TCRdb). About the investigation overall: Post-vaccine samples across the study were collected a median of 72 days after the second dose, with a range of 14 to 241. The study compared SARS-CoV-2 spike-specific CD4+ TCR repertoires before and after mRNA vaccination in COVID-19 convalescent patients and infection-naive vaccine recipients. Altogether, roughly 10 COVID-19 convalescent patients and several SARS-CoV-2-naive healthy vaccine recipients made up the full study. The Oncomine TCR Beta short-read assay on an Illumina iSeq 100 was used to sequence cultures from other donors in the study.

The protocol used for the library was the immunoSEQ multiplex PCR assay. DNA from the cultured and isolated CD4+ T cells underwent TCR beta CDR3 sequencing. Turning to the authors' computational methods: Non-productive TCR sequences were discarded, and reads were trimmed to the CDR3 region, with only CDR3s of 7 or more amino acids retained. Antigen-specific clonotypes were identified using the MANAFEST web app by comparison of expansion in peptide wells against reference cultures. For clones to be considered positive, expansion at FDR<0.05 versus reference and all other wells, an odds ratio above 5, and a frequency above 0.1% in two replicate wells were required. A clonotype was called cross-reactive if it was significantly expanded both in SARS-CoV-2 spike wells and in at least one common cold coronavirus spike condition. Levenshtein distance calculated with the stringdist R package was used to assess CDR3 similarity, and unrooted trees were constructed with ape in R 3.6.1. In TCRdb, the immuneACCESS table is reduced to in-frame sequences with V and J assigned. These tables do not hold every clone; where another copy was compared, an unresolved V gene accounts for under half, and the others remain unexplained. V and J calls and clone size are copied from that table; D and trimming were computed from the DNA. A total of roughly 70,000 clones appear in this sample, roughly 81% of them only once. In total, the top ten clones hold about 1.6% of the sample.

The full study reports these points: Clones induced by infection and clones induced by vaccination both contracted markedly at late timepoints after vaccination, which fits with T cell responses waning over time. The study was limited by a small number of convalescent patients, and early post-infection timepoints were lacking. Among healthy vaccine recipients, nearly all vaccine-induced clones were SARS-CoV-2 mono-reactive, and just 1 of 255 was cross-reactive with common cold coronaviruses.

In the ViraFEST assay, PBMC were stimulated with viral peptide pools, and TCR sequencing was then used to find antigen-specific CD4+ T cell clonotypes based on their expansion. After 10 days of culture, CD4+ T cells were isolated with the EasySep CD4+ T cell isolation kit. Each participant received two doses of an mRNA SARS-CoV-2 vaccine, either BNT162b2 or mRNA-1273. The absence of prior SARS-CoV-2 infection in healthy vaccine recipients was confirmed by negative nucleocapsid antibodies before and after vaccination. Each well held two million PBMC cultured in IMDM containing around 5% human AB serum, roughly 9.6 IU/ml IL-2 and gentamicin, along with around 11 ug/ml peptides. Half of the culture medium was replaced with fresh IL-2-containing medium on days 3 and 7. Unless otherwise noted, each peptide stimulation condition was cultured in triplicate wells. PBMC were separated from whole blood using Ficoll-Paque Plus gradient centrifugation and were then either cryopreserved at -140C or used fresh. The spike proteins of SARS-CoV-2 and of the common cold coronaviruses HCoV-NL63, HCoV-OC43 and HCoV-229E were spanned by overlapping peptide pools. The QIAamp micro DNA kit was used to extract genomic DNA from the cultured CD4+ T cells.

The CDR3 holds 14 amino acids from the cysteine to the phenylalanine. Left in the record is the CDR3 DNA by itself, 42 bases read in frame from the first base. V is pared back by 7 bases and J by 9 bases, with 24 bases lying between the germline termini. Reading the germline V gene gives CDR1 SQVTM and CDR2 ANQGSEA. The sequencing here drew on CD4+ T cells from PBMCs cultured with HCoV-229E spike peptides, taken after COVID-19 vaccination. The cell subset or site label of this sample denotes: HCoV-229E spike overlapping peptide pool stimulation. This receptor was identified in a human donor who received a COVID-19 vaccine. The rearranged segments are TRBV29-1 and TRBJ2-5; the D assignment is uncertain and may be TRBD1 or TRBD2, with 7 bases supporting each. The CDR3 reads CSAELAWQGGAQYF. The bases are TGCAGCGCCGAGTTGGCCTGGCAGGGGGGGGCCCAGTACTTC.